Below, one TCR beta chain is given with its context. Its cognate antigen is unknown. These data are taken from a study of long-term antiretroviral therapy in people with HIV. Study results and caveats: Clones that expanded before ART (that is, prior to treatment) dominated the repertoire at all time points. CDR3 lengths in HIV samples spanned a narrower range than controls.

V lost 4 bases and J lost 2, with 12 bases in between. The CDR3 spans 14 residues. CDR1 MGHRA and CDR2 YSYEKL come from the germline V gene. The assay, immunoSEQ v3.0, was run at survey level. Profiling relied on immunoSEQ multiplex PCR, and the TCRdb table lists in-frame clones only, not all of them. The sample holds 40,000 or so clones, about 86% seen once. Sampling of each donor yielded at least one pre-ART PBMC sample and at least two post-ART PBMC samples. Sequencing was performed on unsorted PBMCs, taken just before starting antiretroviral therapy. The TCR originated in a young woman with HIV. The rearrangement uses TRBV4-1 and TRBJ2-7; D not certain. CDR3 nucleotides: TGCGCCAGCAGCCTAACTCGGACCGCCTACGAGCAGTACTTC. Translated: CASSLTRTAYEQYF.